The 18 T cell receptor beta chains given below trace back to one sample, sequenced in a study of identical twins. TCRdb fed the 5' RACE reads into MiXCR, producing one record per CDR3 protein. Of 500,000 to 600,000 distinct CDR3 sequences in the sample, around 20% were seen once. In addition, the sample was reused for a study of T cells expressing NK-cell markers.

Source material: CD4+ T cells sorted from blood. These receptors all stem from a woman between 18 and 30 years old in good health.

This clonotype appeared a few times. The chain has TRBV7-7 and TRBJ2-5, with 7 bases lining up with TRBD1. V lost 2 bases, J lost 4 bases, and 7 bases stayed unmatched. The CDR3 totals 15 residues. Germline V lookup: CDR1 SSHAT, CDR2 FNYEAQ (reference sequence). The DNA of the CDR3 is TGTGCCAGCAGCTTAAACAGGGGAAACACAGAGACCCAGTACTTC. Translation: CASSLNRGNTETQYF.

This clonotype turned up a few times. V and J are TRBV7-2 and TRBJ2-2; 13 positions match TRBD2. V trimming: 4 bases; J trimming: 6 bases; junction bases outside the gene matches: 2. Germline CDR1 and CDR2: SGHTA and FQGNSA. The CDR3 contains 15 residues. CDR3 bases: TGTGCCAGCAGCTCCGGACTAGCGGGAGCCGGGGAGCTGTTTTTT. Translating it yields CASSSGLAGAGELFF.

This clonotype has just a few counts. The chain couples TRBV11-2 to TRBJ2-2; D gene ambiguous. Germline V gives CDR1 SGHAT, CDR2 FQNNGV. This CDR3 is built from 15 residues. Trimming cost V 0 bases and J 3 bases, with 8 bases left between them. CDR3 region: CASSLEFTYTGELFF. CDR3 DNA: TGTGCCAGCAGCTTAGAGTTCACTTACACCGGGGAGCTGTTTTTT. The whole variable domain, filled in from reference TRBV11-2 and TRBJ2-2, reads EAGVAQSPRYKIIEKRQSVAFWCNPISGHATLYWYQQILGQGPKLLIQFQNNGVVDDSQLPKDRFSAERLKGVDSTLKIQPAKLEDSAVYLCASSLEFTYTGELFFGEGSRLTVL.

In its sample, this clonotype was seen a few times. The chain couples TRBV7-8 to TRBJ1-2; TRBD1 is a possible D gene (6 bases). Looked up from germline, CDR1 is SGHVS and CDR2 is FQNEAQ. CDR3 length: 16 amino acids. The V gene lost 4 bases and the J gene lost 7 bases, with 22 bases spanning the gap. CDR3 nucleotide sequence: TGTGCCAGCAGCTCCAGTCAACAGGGAATATCGTTTGGCTACACCTTC. Translated, it gives CASSSSQQGISFGYTF.

This clonotype was recorded a few times. CDR3: CSGGWKGGTEAFF. The CDR3 nucleotides read TGCAGCGGGGGGTGGAAAGGGGGCACTGAAGCTTTCTTT. The chain joins TRBV29-1 to TRBJ1-1; D perhaps matches TRBD1 (6 bases). Germline V gene sequence: CDR1 SQVTM, CDR2 ANQGSEA. Trimming removed 7 bases at V and 4 bases at J, with 16 bases between. The CDR3 is 13 amino acids.

This clonotype was counted at least ten times. A junction boundary mismatches the germline segment, possibly from a read error. This sequence joins TRBV7-2 and TRBJ2-7; D assignment may be TRBD1 or TRBD2 (5 bases each). CDR1 is SGHTA, CDR2 FQGNSA, per germline. The CDR3 extends over 14 amino acids. Here the CDR3 DNA reads TGCGCCAGCAGCTTGGGTGCAGGGAGCTACGAGCAGTACTTC. The encoded protein is CASSLGAGSYEQYF.

The table lists this clonotype with many counts. The V gene is TRBV29-1, the J gene TRBJ1-2, with D hard to call. Trimming removed 5 bases from V and 4 bases from J, with 8 bases in between. The CDR3 runs 11 residues. CDR1 and CDR2 from the germline V gene are SQVTM and ANQGSEA. CDR3: CSVLDVYGYTF. The CDR3 DNA reads as TGCAGCGTTTTGGATGTCTATGGCTACACCTTC. The variable domain in full, with the rest retrieved from reference TRBV29-1 and TRBJ1-2, is SAVISQKPSRDICQRGTSLTIQCQVDSQVTMMFWYRQQPGQSLTLIATANQGSEATYESGFVIDKFPISRPNLTFSTLTVSNMSPEDSSIYLCSVLDVYGYTFGSGTRLTVV.

In its sample, this clonotype was seen a few times. The V and J genes are TRBV12-5 and TRBJ2-3, with 9 nucleotides matching TRBD2. With V trimmed by 2 bases and J by 2 bases, 2 bases remained unmatched. This CDR3 spans 15 amino acids. Germline V gene sequence: CDR1 LGHNT, CDR2 FRNRAP. CDR3 nucleotides: TGTGCTAGTGGTTTGAGACTAGCGGACACAGATACGCAGTATTTT. Translated, it gives CASGLRLADTDTQYF.

The chain links TRBV5-1 to TRBJ1-1, with D possibly matching TRBD1 (5 bases). The germline gives CDR1 SGHRS, CDR2 YFSETQ. Trimming left V 4 bases short and J 1 base short, with 14 bases between. The CDR3 is 15 amino acids. The CDR3 DNA is TGCGCCAGCAGCCCCTTCGACAGACAGAACACTGAAGCTTTCTTT. Translated: CASSPFDRQNTEAFF.

This chain connects TRBV20-1 to TRBJ2-1, with 12 bases aligning to TRBD2. CDR3 length: 14 amino acids. The germline V gene encodes CDR1 DFQATT and CDR2 SNEGSKA (reference sequence). Trimming took 4 bases from V and 7 from J; bases not matched to a gene: 5. The DNA of the CDR3 is TGCAGTGCTACGACTAGCGGGAGAGTGAATGAGCAGTTCTTC. Protein: CSATTSGRVNEQFF.

The rearrangement joins TRBV15 to TRBJ2-3; tentative D call: TRBD2 (6 bases). V dropped 8 bases and J dropped 1 base, with 10 bases sitting between them. Germline CDR1 LNHNV, CDR2 YYDKDF (reference sequence). The CDR3 has 13 amino acids. CDR3 coding DNA: TGTGCCACCCGACTAGGCGGCACAGATACGCAGTATTTT. Translation: CATRLGGTDTQYF.

The rearrangement links TRBV15 to TRBJ2-1, with TRBD2 matching over 7 bases. This CDR3 is 14 amino acids long. V trimming: 2 bases; J trimming: 8 bases; junction bases outside the gene matches: 6. Germline assignment: CDR1 LNHNV and CDR2 YYDKDF (reference sequence). The CDR3, as DNA: TGTGCCACCAGCAGACGTGGACTAGGTGATGAGCAGTTCTTC. This encodes CATSRRGLGDEQFF.

This clonotype was observed a few times. The rearrangement links TRBV12-3 or TRBV12-4 to TRBJ1-3; D not resolved. The CDR3 is made up of 13 amino acids. The V end was cut by 7 bases, the J end by 4 bases, with 11 bases between. The CDR3 DNA reads TGTGCCAGCACCTACCAAGTAGGAAACACCATATATTTT. It encodes CASTYQVGNTIYF.

This clonotype came up a few times. This sequence joins TRBV20-1 and TRBJ2-3; 9 bases are a match to TRBD2. This CDR3 comprises 16 residues. The V and J ends lost 3 bases and 2 bases, in that order; junction bases with no gene match: 9. Germline lookup yields CDR1 DFQATT and CDR2 SNEGSKA (reference sequence). CDR3 sequence (DNA): TGCAGTGCTAGTATACTGGGACTAGCTGCCACAGATACGCAGTATTTT. As protein: CSASILGLAATDTQYF.

This chain connects TRBV10-3 to TRBJ1-5; D is perhaps TRBD1 (6 bases). The CDR3 is made up of 14 amino acids. Germline CDR1 is ENHRY and CDR2 is SYGVKD. The ends were cut back, 2 bases at V and 6 bases at J, with 11 bases in the middle. The CDR3 DNA is TGTGCCATCAGTGAGATACAGGGCGGTCAGCCCCAGCATTTT. It codes for CAISEIQGGQPQHF.

This chain joins TRBV11-1 and TRBJ2-7; D remains ambiguous. V was shortened by 2 bases and J by 4 bases, with 30 bases between the two germline ends. CDR1 and CDR2 (germline): SGHAT, FQDESV (reference sequence). This CDR3 is built from 20 residues. Here the CDR3 DNA reads TGTGCCAGCAGCTTATGGTTCTATAGATTGGAAGGCTCCCTATCTTACGAGCAGTACTTC. This translates into CASSLWFYRLEGSLSYEQYF.

The gene calls are TRBV20-1 and TRBJ2-5; weak D call: TRBD2 (6 bases). Germline loops: CDR1 DFQATT, CDR2 SNEGSKA (reference sequence). V was clipped by 6 bases and J by 5 bases, with 16 bases between them. CDR3 length: 13 residues. As DNA, the CDR3 is TGCAGTGCCAGGAGGGAGTTGTGGGAGACCCAGTACTTC. It encodes CSARRELWETQYF.

This clonotype was counted at least ten times. This chain joins TRBV7-3 and TRBJ2-7; perhaps TRBD2 as D (5 bases). The CDR3 sequence is 14 residues long. CDR1 and CDR2 (germline): SGHTA, FQGTGA. Trimming stripped 3 bases from V and 1 base from J, with 10 bases between. The DNA for the CDR3 is TGTGCCAGCAGCTTGTTACGGGGTTCCTACGAGCAGTACTTC. Its translation: CASSLLRGSYEQYF. The variable domain in full, completed from reference TRBV7-3 and TRBJ2-7, reads GAGVSQTPSNKVTEKGKYVELRCDPISGHTALYWYRQSLGQGPEFLIYFQGTGAADDSGLPNDRFFAVRPEGSVSTLKIQRTERGDSAVYLCASSLLRGSYEQYFGPGTRLTVT.